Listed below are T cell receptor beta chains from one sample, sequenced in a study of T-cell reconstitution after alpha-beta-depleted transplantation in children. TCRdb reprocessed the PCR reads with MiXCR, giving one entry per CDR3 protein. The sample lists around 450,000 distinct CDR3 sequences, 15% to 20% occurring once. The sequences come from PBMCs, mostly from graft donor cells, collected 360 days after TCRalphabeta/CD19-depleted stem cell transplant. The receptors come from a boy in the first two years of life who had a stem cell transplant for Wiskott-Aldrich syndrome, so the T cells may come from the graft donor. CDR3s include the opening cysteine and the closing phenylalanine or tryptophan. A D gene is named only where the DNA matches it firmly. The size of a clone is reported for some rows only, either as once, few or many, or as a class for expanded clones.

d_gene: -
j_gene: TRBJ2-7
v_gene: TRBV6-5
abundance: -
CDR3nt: TGTGCCAGCAGACCCACCTCCGGACAGCGATCCTACGAGCAGTACTTC
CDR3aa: CASRPTSGQRSYEQYF

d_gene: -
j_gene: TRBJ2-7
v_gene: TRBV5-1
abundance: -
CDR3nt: TGCGCCAGCAGCTTGGTCCGGGACGCTCCCTACGAGCAGTACTTC
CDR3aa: CASSLVRDAPYEQYF

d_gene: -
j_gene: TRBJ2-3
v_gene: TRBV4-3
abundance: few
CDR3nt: TGCGCCAGCAGCCGTACCAGGTTTACCACAGATACGCAGTATTTT
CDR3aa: CASSRTRFTTDTQYF

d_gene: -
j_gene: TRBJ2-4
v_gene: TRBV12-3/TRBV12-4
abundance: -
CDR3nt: TGTGCCAGTTGGGCGGGGACAAAAAAAGCCAAAAACATTCAGTACTTC
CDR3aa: CASWAGTKKAKNIQYF

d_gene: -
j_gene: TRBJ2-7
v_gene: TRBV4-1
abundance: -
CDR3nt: TGCGCCAGCAGCCAAGGGACAAGTACCTACGAGCAGTACTTC
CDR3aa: CASSQGTSTYEQYF

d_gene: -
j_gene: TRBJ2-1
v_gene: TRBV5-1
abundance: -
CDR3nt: TGCGCCAGCAGCTTGGGAGGGTGGGGGGCCTACAATGAGCAGTTCTTC
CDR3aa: CASSLGGWGAYNEQFF

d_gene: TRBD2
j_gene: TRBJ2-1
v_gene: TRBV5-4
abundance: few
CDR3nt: TGTGCCAGCAGCTTTGGGACTAGCGGGCCTACTGAGGAGTTCTTC
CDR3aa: CASSFGTSGPTEEFF

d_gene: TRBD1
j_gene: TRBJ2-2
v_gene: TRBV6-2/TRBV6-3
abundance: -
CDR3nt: TGTGCCAGCAGAAGGGACAGGAGGGCGCTCACCGGGGAGCTGTTTTTT
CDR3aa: CASRRDRRALTGELFF

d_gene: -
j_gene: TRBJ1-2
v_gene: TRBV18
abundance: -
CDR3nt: TGTGCCAGCTCACAGGGGGAGAACTATGGCTACACCTTC
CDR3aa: CASSQGENYGYTF

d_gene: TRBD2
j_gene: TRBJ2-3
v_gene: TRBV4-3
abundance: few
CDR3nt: TGCGCCAGCAGCCACCGGGGACTAGCGGAGAGCACAGATACGCAGTATTTT
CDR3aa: CASSHRGLAESTDTQYF

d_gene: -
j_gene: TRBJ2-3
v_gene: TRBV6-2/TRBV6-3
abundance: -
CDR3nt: TGTGCCAACACCTATTATCCGGGGGACACAGATACGCAGTATTTT
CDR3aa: CANTYYPGDTDTQYF

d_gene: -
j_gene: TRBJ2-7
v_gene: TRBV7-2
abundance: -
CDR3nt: TGTGCCAGCAGCTCCACAGGGCTTGGCGAGCAGTACTTC
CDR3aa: CASSSTGLGEQYF

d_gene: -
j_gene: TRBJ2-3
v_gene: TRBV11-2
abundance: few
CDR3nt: TGTGCCAGCAGCCTTCGTATGAGTACGCAGTATTTT
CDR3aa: CASSLRMSTQYF

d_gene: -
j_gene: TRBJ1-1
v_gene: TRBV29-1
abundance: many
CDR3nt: TGCAGCGTTGTCCTCCATATCGGGGGCACTGAAGCTTTCTTT
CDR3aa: CSVVLHIGGTEAFF

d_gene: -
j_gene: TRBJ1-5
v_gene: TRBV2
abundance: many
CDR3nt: TGTGCCAGCAGCCGTACAGGGTCCAATCAGCCCCAGCATTTT
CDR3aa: CASSRTGSNQPQHF

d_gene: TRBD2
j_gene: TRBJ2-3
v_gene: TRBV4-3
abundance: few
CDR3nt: TGCGCCAGCAGCCAAGGCCCTGGACTAGCCCTCACAGATACGCAGTATTTT
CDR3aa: CASSQGPGLALTDTQYF

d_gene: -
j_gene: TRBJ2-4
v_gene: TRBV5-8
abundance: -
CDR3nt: TGTGCCAGCAGCTCGGACGGAGATAAAGCCAAAAACATTCAGTACTTC
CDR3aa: CASSSDGDKAKNIQYF

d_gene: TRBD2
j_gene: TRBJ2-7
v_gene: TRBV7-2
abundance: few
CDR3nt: TGTGCCAGCAGCCAACGGACTAGCGGGAGTTTTTTGTACGAGCAGTACTTC
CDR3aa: CASSQRTSGSFLYEQYF

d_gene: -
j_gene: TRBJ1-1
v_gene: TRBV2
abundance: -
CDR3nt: TGTGCCAGCATAGGAGGGATTAACACTGAAGCTTTCTTT
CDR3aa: CASIGGINTEAFF

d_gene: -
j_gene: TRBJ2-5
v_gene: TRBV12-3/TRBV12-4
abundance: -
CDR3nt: TGTGCCAGCAGTTTAGGACGTTACGTCCAAGAGACCCAGTACTTC
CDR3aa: CASSLGRYVQETQYF

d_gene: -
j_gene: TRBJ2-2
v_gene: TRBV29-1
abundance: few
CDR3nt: TGCAGCGCTGGACAAAGGATATCCACCGGGGAGCTGTTTTTT
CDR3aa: CSAGQRISTGELFF

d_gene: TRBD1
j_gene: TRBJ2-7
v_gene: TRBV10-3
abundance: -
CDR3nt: TGTGCCATCACGGGGACAGGGATTACCTACGAGCAGTACTTC
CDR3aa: CAITGTGITYEQYF

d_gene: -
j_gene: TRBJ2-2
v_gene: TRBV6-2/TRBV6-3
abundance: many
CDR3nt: TGTGCCAGCAGTTTTTTGAGGTCCGGGGAGCTGTTTTTT
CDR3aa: CASSFLRSGELFF

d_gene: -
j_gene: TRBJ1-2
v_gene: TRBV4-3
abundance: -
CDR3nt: TGCGCCAGCAGCCAAGACAGGGGATTAGGTGGCTACACCTTC
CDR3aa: CASSQDRGLGGYTF

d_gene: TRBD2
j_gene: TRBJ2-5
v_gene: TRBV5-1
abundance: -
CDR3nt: TGCGCCAGCAGCTTGTCGTTTGGACTAGGGGAGGAGACCCAGTACTTC
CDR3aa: CASSLSFGLGEETQYF

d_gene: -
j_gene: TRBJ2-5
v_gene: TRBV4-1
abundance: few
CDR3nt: TGCGCCAGCAGCCAAGGGGGTTGGGAGACCCAGTACTTC
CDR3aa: CASSQGGWETQYF

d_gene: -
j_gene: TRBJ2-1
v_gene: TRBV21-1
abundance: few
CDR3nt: TGTGCCAGCAGCAAAGCAGTTAAGGGATCAATCACCTACAATGAGCAGTTCTTC
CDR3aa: CASSKAVKGSITYNEQFF

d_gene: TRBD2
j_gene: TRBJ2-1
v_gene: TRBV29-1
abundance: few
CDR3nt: TGCAGCCTTAGCGGGAGGGCCCGGAATGAGCAGTTCTTC
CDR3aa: CSLSGRARNEQFF

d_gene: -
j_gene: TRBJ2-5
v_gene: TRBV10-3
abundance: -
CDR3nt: TGTGCCATCAGCTCGACGAGGGGGGGCCCACAAGAGACCCAGTACTTC
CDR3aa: CAISSTRGGPQETQYF

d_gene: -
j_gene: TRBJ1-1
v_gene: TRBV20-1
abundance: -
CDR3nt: TGCAGTGCTAGGGTCACGGTGAACACTGAAGCTTTCTTT
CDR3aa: CSARVTVNTEAFF

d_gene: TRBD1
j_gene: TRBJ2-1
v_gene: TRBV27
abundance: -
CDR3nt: TGTGCCAGCAGTTCCCGGACAGGGAGTTACAATGAGCAGTTCTTC
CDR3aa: CASSSRTGSYNEQFF

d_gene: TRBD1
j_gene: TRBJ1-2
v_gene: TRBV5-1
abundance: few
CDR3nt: TGCGCCAGCAGTTGGGGGACAGGGGGCTTTGGCTACACCTTC
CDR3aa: CASSWGTGGFGYTF

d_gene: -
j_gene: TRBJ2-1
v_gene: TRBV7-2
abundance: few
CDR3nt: TGTGCCAGCAGTCCTAGGGGCGGGTTTGAGCAGTTCTTC
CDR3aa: CASSPRGGFEQFF

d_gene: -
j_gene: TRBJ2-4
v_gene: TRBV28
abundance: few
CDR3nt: TGTGCCAGCAGTTTGAGTTATCAAGGAAACATTCAGTACTTC
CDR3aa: CASSLSYQGNIQYF

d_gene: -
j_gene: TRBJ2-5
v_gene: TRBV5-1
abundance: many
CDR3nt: TGCGCCAGCAGCTTGGGGGGCTCCCAGTGGGAGACCCAGTACTTC
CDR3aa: CASSLGGSQWETQYF

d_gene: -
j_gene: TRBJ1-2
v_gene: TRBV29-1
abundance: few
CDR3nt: TGCAGCGTTCCCCCCGACGTTACTAACTATGGCTACACCTTC
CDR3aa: CSVPPDVTNYGYTF

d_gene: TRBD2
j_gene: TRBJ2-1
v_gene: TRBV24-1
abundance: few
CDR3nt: TGTGCCACCAGTGCCCTGGGGGCGGGAGGTTACAATGAGCAGTTCTTC
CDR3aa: CATSALGAGGYNEQFF

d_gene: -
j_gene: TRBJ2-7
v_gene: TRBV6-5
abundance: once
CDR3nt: TGTGCCAGCAGTTACAAGGGGCCCTGCCGCTACGAGCAGTACTTC
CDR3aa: CASSYKGPCRYEQYF

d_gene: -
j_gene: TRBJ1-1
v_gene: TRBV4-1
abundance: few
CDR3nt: TGCGCCAGCAGCCCCCTTCAGGCACACGTCACTGAAGCTTTCTTT
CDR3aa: CASSPLQAHVTEAFF

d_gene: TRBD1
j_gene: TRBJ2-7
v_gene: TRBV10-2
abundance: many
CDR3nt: TGCGCCAGCAGTGAGGTAGGGACAGGGATCTACGAGCAGTACTTC
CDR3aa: CASSEVGTGIYEQYF

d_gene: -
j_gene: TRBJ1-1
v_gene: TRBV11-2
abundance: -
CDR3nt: TGTGCCAGCAGCTTAGACCACAAATACACTGAAGCTTTCTTT
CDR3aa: CASSLDHKYTEAFF

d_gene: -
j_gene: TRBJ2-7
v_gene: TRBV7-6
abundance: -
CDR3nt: TGTGCCAGCAGCTTGGAGTTGGGAGTCGGTTACGAGCAGTACTTC
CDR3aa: CASSLELGVGYEQYF

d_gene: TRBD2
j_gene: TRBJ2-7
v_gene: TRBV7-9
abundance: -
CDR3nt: TGTGCCAGCAGCTTTTCAGGGACTAGCGGACGTCTGGGCGAGCAGTACTTC
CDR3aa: CASSFSGTSGRLGEQYF

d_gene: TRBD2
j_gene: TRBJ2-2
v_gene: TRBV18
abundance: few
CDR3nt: TGTGCCAGCTCATCCAGGACTAGCCAGGGCGGGGAGCTGTTTTTT
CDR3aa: CASSSRTSQGGELFF

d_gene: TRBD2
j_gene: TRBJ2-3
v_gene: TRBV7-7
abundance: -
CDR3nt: TGTGCCAGCAGCGTCCTGGGAGCGGGAGACACGCAGTATTTT
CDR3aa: CASSVLGAGDTQYF

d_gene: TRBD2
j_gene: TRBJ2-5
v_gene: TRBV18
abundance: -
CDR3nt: TGTGCCAGCTCACTCGGGACTAACGAGGCCCAGTACTTC
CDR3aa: CASSLGTNEAQYF

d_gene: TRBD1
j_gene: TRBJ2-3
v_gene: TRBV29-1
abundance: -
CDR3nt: TGCAGCGTTGGGGGGGACAGGGGCCTTCTCACGGATACGCAGTATTTT
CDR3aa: CSVGGDRGLLTDTQYF

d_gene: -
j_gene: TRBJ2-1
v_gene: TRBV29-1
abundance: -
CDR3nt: TGCAGCGTTGAAGAAGGGCAGGGGAATGAGCAGTTCTTC
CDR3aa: CSVEEGQGNEQFF

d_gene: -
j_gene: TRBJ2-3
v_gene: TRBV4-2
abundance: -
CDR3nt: TGTGCCAGCAGCCTAAGACTAGGGACAGGCACAGATACGCAGTATTTT
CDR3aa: CASSLRLGTGTDTQYF